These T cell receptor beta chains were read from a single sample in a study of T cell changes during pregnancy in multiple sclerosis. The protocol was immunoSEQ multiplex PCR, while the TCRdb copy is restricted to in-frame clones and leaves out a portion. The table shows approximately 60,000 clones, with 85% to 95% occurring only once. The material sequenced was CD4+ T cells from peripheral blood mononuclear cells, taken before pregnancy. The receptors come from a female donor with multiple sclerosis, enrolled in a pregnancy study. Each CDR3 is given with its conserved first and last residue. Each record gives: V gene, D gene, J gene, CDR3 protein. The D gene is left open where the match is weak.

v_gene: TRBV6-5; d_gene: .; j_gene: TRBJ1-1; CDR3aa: CASTAGRNTEAFF
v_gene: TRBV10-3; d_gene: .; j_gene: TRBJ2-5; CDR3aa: CAISVGSQQETQYF
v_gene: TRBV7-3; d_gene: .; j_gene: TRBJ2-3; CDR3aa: CATSRDSPRDTQYF
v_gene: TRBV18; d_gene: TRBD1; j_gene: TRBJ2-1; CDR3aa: CASSRDRAYNEQFF
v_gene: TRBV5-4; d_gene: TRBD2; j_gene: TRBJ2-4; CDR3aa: CASSIRLAGTKNIQYF
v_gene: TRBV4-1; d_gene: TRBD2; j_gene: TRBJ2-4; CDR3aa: CASSPLGSGSGKNIQYF
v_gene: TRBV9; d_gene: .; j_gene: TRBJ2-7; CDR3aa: CASSRLGGLRGEQYF
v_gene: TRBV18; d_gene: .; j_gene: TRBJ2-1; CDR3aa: CASSPELVPPYNEQFF
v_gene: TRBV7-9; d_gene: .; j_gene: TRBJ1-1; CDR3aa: CASSRDRSNTEAFF
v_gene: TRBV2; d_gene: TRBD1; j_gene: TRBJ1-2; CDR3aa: CASSEGQAYSSGYTF
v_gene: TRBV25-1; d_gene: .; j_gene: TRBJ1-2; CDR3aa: CASSDVAGYTF
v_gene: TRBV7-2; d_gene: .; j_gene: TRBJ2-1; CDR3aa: CASSPGISNEQFF
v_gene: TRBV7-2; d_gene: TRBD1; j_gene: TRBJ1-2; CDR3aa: CASSARDRGSYGYTF
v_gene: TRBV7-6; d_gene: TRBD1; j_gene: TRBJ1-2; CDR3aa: CASSPGTGGDYGYTF
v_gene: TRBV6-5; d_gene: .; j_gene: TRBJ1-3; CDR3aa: CASSPVLSGNTIYF
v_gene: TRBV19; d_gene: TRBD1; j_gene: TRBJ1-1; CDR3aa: CASSIAGTGGFLNTEAFF
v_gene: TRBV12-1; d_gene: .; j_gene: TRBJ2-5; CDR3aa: CASSWGQDQETQYF